This record looks at one T cell receptor (beta chain) sequence and its context. This sample is drawn from a study of STAT5B mutations in CD4+ large granular lymphocyte leukemia. Germline assignment: CDR1 SEHNR and CDR2 FQNEAQ (reference sequence). Unmatched junction bases numbered 7, after V lost 5 bases and J lost 4 bases. This CDR3 comprises 14 residues. Data came from immunoSEQ multiplex PCR; TCRdb stores just in-frame clones and leaves some out. Of tens of thousands of clones in the sample, 60% to 80% were seen once. Material for sequencing was CD4+ T cells from blood buffy coats. V gene TRBV7-9 combines with J gene TRBJ1-2; 7 nucleotides align to TRBD1. This sequence originates from a human donor in good health. The CDR3 bases are TGTGCCAGCAGCACTTACGGGACAGTCTATGGCTACACCTTC. It specifies CASSTYGTVYGYTF.